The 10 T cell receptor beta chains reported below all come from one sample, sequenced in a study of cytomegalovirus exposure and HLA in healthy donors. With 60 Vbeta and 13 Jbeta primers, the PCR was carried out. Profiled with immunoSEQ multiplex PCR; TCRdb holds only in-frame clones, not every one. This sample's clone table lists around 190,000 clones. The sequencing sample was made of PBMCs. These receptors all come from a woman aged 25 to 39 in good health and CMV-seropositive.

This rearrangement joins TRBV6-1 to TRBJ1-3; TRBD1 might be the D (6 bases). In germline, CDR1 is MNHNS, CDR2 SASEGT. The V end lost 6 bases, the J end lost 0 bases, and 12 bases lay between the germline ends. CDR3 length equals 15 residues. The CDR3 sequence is CASRAGTTSGNTIYF. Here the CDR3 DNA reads TGTGCCAGCAGAGCCGGGACAACCTCTGGAAACACCATATATTTT.

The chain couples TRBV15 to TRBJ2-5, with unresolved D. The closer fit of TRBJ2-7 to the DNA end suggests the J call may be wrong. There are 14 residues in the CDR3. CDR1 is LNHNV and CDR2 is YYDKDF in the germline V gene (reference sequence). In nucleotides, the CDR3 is TGTGCCACCAGCAGTAGACTTGCGACCTACGAGCAGTACTTC. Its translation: CATSSRLATYEQYF.

The CDR3 sequence: CASSLPGATEAFF. CDR3 sequence (DNA): TGTGCCAGCAGCTTGCCTGGGGCCACTGAAGCTTTCTTT. This sequence joins TRBV5-8 and TRBJ1-1; a weak D match, TRBD1 (5 bases). The CDR3 has 13 amino acids. The germline gives CDR1 SGHTS, CDR2 YDEGEE. V was cut by 1 base and J by 4 bases, with 8 bases left in between. Together with reference TRBV5-8 and TRBJ1-1, the CDR3 gives the full variable domain: EAGVTQSPTHLIKTRGQQATLRCSPISGHTSVYWYQQALGLGLQFLLWYDEGEERNRGNFPPRFSGRQFPNYSSELNVNALELEDSALYLCASSLPGATEAFFGQGTRLTVV.

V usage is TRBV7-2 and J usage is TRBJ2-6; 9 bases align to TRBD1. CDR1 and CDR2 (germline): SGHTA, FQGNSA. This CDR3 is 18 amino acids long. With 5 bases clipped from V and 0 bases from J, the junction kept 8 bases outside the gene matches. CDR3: CASSPTTGGGSGANVLTF. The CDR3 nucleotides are TGTGCCAGCAGCCCCACGACAGGGGGGGGCTCTGGGGCCAACGTCCTGACTTTC.

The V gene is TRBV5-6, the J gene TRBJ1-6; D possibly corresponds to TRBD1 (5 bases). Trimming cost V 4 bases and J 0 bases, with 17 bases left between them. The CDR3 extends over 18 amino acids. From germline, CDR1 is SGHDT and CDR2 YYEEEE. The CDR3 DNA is TGTGCCAGCAGCGCAGGCTATTCAGGACACTCCTATAATTCACCCCTCCACTTT. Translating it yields CASSAGYSGHSYNSPLHF.

The CDR3 loop reads CASSSTSGRAKEQFF. The CDR3 nucleotides read TGCGCCAGCAGCTCGACTAGCGGGAGGGCCAAGGAGCAGTTCTTC. The chain combines TRBV5-1 with TRBJ2-1; 14 bases align to TRBD2. Trimming at V came to 3 bases and at J to 10 bases, leaving 6 bases not matched to a gene. CDR1 SGHRS and CDR2 YFSETQ come from the germline V gene. This CDR3 region has 15 residues.

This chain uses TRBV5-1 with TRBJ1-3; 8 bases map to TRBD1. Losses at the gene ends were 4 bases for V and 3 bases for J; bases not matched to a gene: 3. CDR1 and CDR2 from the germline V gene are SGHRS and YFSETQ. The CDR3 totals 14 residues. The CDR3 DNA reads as TGCGCCAGCAGCCCCGACAGGGGTGGAAACACCATATATTTT. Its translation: CASSPDRGGNTIYF.

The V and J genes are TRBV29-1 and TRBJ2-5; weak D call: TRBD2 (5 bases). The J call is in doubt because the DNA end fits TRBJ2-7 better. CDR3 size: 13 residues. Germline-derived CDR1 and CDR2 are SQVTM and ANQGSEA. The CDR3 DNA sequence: TGCAGCGTTGAGGAGGACTTCTCCTACGAGCAGTACTTC. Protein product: CSVEEDFSYEQYF.

CDR3 sequence reads: CASSPVPYTEAFF. For the CDR3, the DNA is TGTGCCAGCTCACCTGTCCCGTACACTGAAGCTTTCTTT. V gene TRBV18 combines with J gene TRBJ1-1; unclear D gene. CDR3 length: 13 amino acids. CDR1 is KGHSH, CDR2 LQKENI, per germline. Trimming removed 3 bases at V and 3 bases at J, with 8 bases between.

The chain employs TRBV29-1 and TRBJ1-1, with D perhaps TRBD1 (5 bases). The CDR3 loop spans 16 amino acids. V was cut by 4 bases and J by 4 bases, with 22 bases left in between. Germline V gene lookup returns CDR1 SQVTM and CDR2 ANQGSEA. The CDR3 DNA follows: TGCAGCGTTGGTCAGGGAAGGGGTTTATTGATCACTGAAGCTTTCTTT. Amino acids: CSVGQGRGLLITEAFF.